The 25 T cell receptor beta chains reported below all come from one sample, sequenced in a study of Graves' ophthalmopathy and Graves' hyperthyroidism (dated by TCRdb to about 2018). The instrument was an Illumina HiSeq 2000. For repertoire sequencing, the TCR beta CDR3 regions were amplified from RNA transcripts. The first round was an RT-PCR using HTBI primers with the Qiagen OneStep RT-PCR kit, and this first round was followed by a second-round multiplex PCR, then size selection and purification. Clones were called with MiXCR by TCRdb after fastp trimmed the public reads at Q25, and only in-frame beta chains were retained. CDR3 protein sequences are deduplicated, and each keeps its most common genes and DNA. This sample has about 220,000 distinct CDR3 sequences in its table, and 20% to 25% of those were observed once. Roughly 40% of the sample rests with the top ten. The specimen sequenced was peripheral blood. These receptors all stem from a woman aged 45 to 65 with Graves' ophthalmopathy. Donor details come from another sample of the same person, matched by shared clones.

This clonotype was seen ten or more times. The chain combines TRBV19 with TRBJ1-1; D gene ambiguous. With 2 bases removed from V and 0 bases from J, the gap between germline ends came to 7 bases. The CDR3 length is 14 residues. Germline CDR1 is LNHDA and CDR2 is SQIVND (reference sequence). CDR3 in amino acids: CASSIRTLNTEAFF. Here the CDR3 DNA reads TGTGCCAGTAGTATACGCACCTTGAACACTGAAGCTTTCTTT.

This clonotype occurred many times. The V and J genes are TRBV12-3 or TRBV12-4 and TRBJ2-7, with D perhaps matching TRBD1 or TRBD2 (6 bases each). The CDR3 loop spans 15 amino acids. V shed 8 bases and J shed 1 base, with 18 bases lying between them. The CDR3 nucleotides are TGTGCCAGCGGATATTTGGGGGGCGCGTCCTACGAGCAGTACTTC. It is translated as CASGYLGGASYEQYF.

Written as DNA, the CDR3 is TGTGCCAGCAGTTTATGGGGACTAGCGTCGGTTTTAAGAGAGACCCAGTACTTC. Translating it yields CASSLWGLASVLRETQYF. The chain uses TRBV27 and TRBJ2-5; 10 nucleotides agree with TRBD2. The length of the CDR3 is 18 residues. V gave up 1 base and J gave up 4 bases; unmatched junction bases: 12. The V gene's germline CDR1 is MNHEY and CDR2 SMNVEV (reference sequence).

As concerns this clonotype: A read error may be the cause here, since a much bigger clone is one base away. The rearrangement uses TRBV11-2 and TRBJ2-7; the match to TRBD1 covers 10 bases. Per germline, CDR1 SGHAT and CDR2 FQNNGV. CDR3 size: 15 residues. In DNA, the CDR3 is TGTGCCATCAGCGGAGGCCGGGACAGGGGCTACGAGCAGTACTTC. Protein sequence: CAISGGRDRGYEQYF.

The rearrangement joins TRBV5-1 to TRBJ2-7; 8 nucleotides agree with TRBD1. The CDR3 totals 17 residues. The germline CDR1 and CDR2 sequences are SGHRS and YFSETQ. V lost 4 bases, J lost 2 bases, and 14 bases stayed unmatched. CDR3 residues: CASSETGTGRGTYEQYF. CDR3 in DNA: TGCGCCAGCAGCGAGACCGGGACAGGCAGGGGTACCTACGAGCAGTACTTC.

This clonotype was recorded at least ten times. The chain combines TRBV27 with TRBJ1-5; maybe TRBD1 (5 bases). The CDR3 totals 18 residues. The germline V gene encodes CDR1 MNHEY and CDR2 SMNVEV (reference sequence). The germline V and J ends were trimmed by 3 bases and 0 bases, with 18 bases remaining between them. The CDR3 spells CASSFTGTLEPSNQPQHF. The CDR3, as DNA: TGTGCCAGCAGTTTTACCGGGACTTTGGAACCTAGCAATCAGCCCCAGCATTTT.

This clonotype was found many times. This chain connects TRBV28 to TRBJ1-2; 7 nucleotides line up with TRBD1. V shed 4 bases and J 7 bases; nucleotides not matched to a gene: 9. Germline values: CDR1 MDHEN, CDR2 SYDVKM. CDR3 length: 14 amino acids. CDR3 region: CASSSAQGRGGYTF. Here the CDR3 DNA reads TGTGCCAGCAGTTCTGCACAGGGGAGGGGTGGCTACACCTTC.

The chain couples TRBV27 to TRBJ1-5; D not resolved. The germline V gene encodes CDR1 MNHEY and CDR2 SMNVEV (reference sequence). V lost 5 bases to trimming and J lost 4 bases, with 12 bases between them. The CDR3 loop spans 14 amino acids. CDR3: CASSPASPNQPQHF. The CDR3 DNA follows: TGTGCCAGCAGTCCTGCATCCCCAAATCAGCCCCAGCATTTT.

This clonotype appeared many times. The rearrangement uses TRBV9 and TRBJ1-3, with 7 nucleotides matching TRBD1. Germline lookup yields CDR1 SGDLS and CDR2 YYNGEE. The J segment lost 7 bases and the V segment lost 0 bases, leaving 13 bases of the junction unmatched. The CDR3 totals 17 residues. The CDR3 protein is CASSVDGGDRARNTIYF. The CDR3, as DNA: TGTGCCAGCAGCGTAGACGGAGGAGACAGGGCAAGGAACACCATATATTTT.

CDR3 protein: CASSQDPTGTYEQYF. DNA of the CDR3: TGCGCCAGCAGCCAAGACCCAACAGGGACCTACGAGCAGTACTTC. The chain combines TRBV4-1 with TRBJ2-7; weak D call: TRBD1 (6 bases). V dropped 0 bases and J dropped 2 bases, with 11 bases sitting between them. The germline CDR1 and CDR2 sequences are MGHRA and YSYEKL. The CDR3 is 15 amino acids.

This clonotype was observed many times. The V gene is TRBV4-1, the J gene TRBJ2-7; 7 bases map to TRBD1. This CDR3 has 14 residues. CDR1 and CDR2 from the germline V gene are MGHRA and YSYEKL. Trimming took 5 bases from V and 5 from J; bases not matched to a gene: 9. The CDR3 sequence: CASSKRQGNDEQYF. The DNA of the CDR3 is TGCGCCAGCAGCAAAAGACAGGGTAACGACGAGCAGTACTTC.

About this clonotype: One end of the junction is discordant with germline, which a read error may explain. The genes are TRBV9 and TRBJ2-2; D possibly matches TRBD1 or TRBD2 (5 bases each). From germline, CDR1 is SGDLS and CDR2 YYNGEE. This CDR3 is built from 14 residues. In nucleotides, the CDR3 is TGTGCCAGCACCGCCCCACAAGGGACCGGGGAGCTGTATTTT. Its protein product is CASTAPQGTGELYF.

This clonotype was seen ten or more times. The chain recombines TRBV25-1 with TRBJ2-4, with TRBD1 matching over 7 bases. This CDR3 is 16 amino acids long. V shed 4 bases and J 4 bases; nucleotides not matched to a gene: 10. Germline CDR1 is MGHDK and CDR2 is SYGVNS. The CDR3 nucleotides are TGTGCCAGCAGTGCGGGAACAGGGGCTGGGAAAAACATTCAGTACTTC. Amino acids: CASSAGTGAGKNIQYF.

This clonotype has ten or more counts. The V gene is TRBV28, the J gene TRBJ1-1; D perhaps matches TRBD1 (5 bases). V was pared by 6 bases and J by 3 bases, with 23 bases between. This CDR3 is built from 17 residues. Germline V gene sequence: CDR1 MDHEN, CDR2 SYDVKM. CDR3 amino acids: CASSRPGLTRGDTEAFF. The DNA for the CDR3 is TGTGCCAGCAGCCGCCCGGGACTTACACGAGGGGACACTGAAGCTTTCTTT.

This clonotype was counted at least ten times. This chain connects TRBV30 to TRBJ2-7, with 8 bases matching TRBD1. The CDR3 runs 15 residues. The germline CDR1 and CDR2 sequences are GTSNPN and SVGIG (reference sequence). With V trimmed by 2 bases and J by 3 bases, 9 bases remained unmatched. CDR3 residues: CAWSSRTGIFYEQYF. The CDR3 DNA reads TGTGCCTGGAGTTCTCGGACAGGGATTTTCTACGAGCAGTACTTC.

In this sample, this clonotype turned up many times. The chain uses TRBV6-5 and TRBJ2-2, with 7 nucleotides matching TRBD2. CDR3 length: 11 residues. CDR1 and CDR2 (germline): MNHEY, SVGAGI. Losses at the gene ends were 8 bases for V and 14 bases for J; bases not matched to a gene: 8. CDR3 nucleotides: TGTGCCAGCTCGTTGACTAGCTTACTGTTTTTT. Its translation: CASSLTSLLFF.

V gene TRBV2 combines with J gene TRBJ2-7, with a tentative D call TRBD2 (6 bases). This CDR3 is built from 14 residues. Germline V gene data show CDR1 as SNHLY and CDR2 as FYNNEI. Trimming cost V 8 bases and J 3 bases, with 17 bases left between them. CDR3 in DNA: TGTGCCAGCCTGGTATTCGGGGGAGTCTACGAGCAGTACTTC. Protein: CASLVFGGVYEQYF.

This clonotype has at least ten counts. The rearrangement links TRBV15 to TRBJ2-5, with 8 positions matching TRBD2. In germline, CDR1 is LNHNV, CDR2 YYDKDF (reference sequence). This CDR3 is 14 amino acids long. V gave up 0 bases and J gave up 5 bases; unmatched junction bases: 2. The CDR3 sequence is CATSRETGGETQYF. The CDR3 region has the DNA TGTGCCACCAGCAGAGAAACGGGAGGGGAGACCCAGTACTTC.

This clonotype was seen ten or more times. The chain employs TRBV5-1 and TRBJ1-2; 7 bases map to TRBD1. The CDR3 contains 15 residues. The germline V gene encodes CDR1 SGHRS and CDR2 YFSETQ. Trimming took 6 bases from V and 0 from J; bases not matched to a gene: 8. The chain's CDR3 is CASTPKQGANYGYTF. The CDR3, as DNA: TGCGCCAGCACTCCAAAGCAGGGGGCTAACTATGGCTACACCTTC.

V and J are TRBV19 and TRBJ1-1; D uncertain. Germline CDR1 reads LNHDA; CDR2 reads SQIVND (reference sequence). Trimming removed 8 bases from V and 0 bases from J, with 13 bases in between. This CDR3 region has 14 residues. This chain's CDR3 is CASAPDLLNTEAFF. CDR3 DNA sequence: TGTGCCAGTGCCCCGGACCTTTTGAACACTGAAGCTTTCTTT.

The chain recombines TRBV30 with TRBJ1-1; D remains ambiguous. The germline V gene has CDR1 GTSNPN and CDR2 SVGIG (reference sequence). CDR3 length: 13 residues. V lost 3 bases, J lost 3 bases, and 11 bases lay in between. The CDR3 protein is CAWRYGLDTEAFF. The CDR3 nucleotides read TGTGCCTGGAGATACGGTTTGGACACTGAAGCTTTCTTT.

This clonotype showed up many times. A clone one base away is much larger, so this may be a read error. The rearrangement joins TRBV7-2 to TRBJ2-7; a possible D gene is TRBD2 (5 bases). The CDR3 is 15 amino acids. Germline V gene data show CDR1 as SGHTA and CDR2 as FQGNSA. The ends were cut back, 4 bases at V and 0 bases at J, with 13 bases in the middle. DNA for the CDR3: TGTGCCAGCAGCTCAGCCCCTACTAGCTCCTACGAGCAGTACTTC. Its translation is CASSSAPTSSYEQYF.

This rearrangement joins TRBV6-2 or TRBV6-3 to TRBJ1-3; D might be TRBD1 (6 bases). The CDR3 runs to 18 residues. Germline CDR1 and CDR2: MNHEY and SVGEGT. V lost 0 bases and J lost 0, with 15 bases in between. CDR3 coding DNA: TGTGCCAGCAGTTACTCGAATACGGACAGCCTCTCTGGAAACACCATATATTTT. Protein: CASSYSNTDSLSGNTIYF.

Remarks on this clonotype: The junction and the germline gene differ at one end; a read error may be behind it. The chain combines TRBV3-1 with TRBJ1-2; no firm D call. Germline V lookup: CDR1 LGHDT, CDR2 YNNKEL (reference sequence). The CDR3 extends over 16 amino acids. The CDR3 protein is CASSQDLEKPSYGYTF. The DNA of the CDR3 is TGCGCCAGCAGCCAAGACCTTGAGAAGCCAAGTTATGGCTACACCTTC.

There are many counts of this clonotype. The chain has TRBV19 and TRBJ1-5; 8 nucleotides agree with TRBD1. This CDR3 region has 14 residues. The V segment lost 5 bases and the J segment 6 bases; nucleotides outside the gene matches: 6. Germline CDR1 LNHDA, CDR2 SQIVND (reference sequence). The DNA for the CDR3 is TGTGCCAGTAGTCCACAGGGGGGAGGTCAGCCCCAGCATTTT. Its translation is CASSPQGGGQPQHF.